The 32 T cell receptor beta chains in this list originate from one sample, sequenced in a study of blood T cell repertoires in COVID-19 (dated by TCRdb to 2018 to 2020). Library preparation employed the immunoSEQ multiplex PCR assay. TCRdb took over this immuneACCESS table, retaining in-frame rearrangements with V and J assigned. Such tables are incomplete; in checked studies, under half of the missing clones stem from an unresolved V gene, and the remainder is unexplained. This sample holds under 250,000 clones; roughly 85% were observed only once. In total, the top ten clones hold about 2.4% of the sample. The specimen sequenced was peripheral blood. Receptors originate from a woman in her seventies with COVID-19, enrolled during active disease.

V and J are TRBV11-2 and TRBJ2-7; D might be TRBD2 (6 bases). Germline V gene data show CDR1 as SGHAT and CDR2 as FQNNGV. Trimming stripped 2 bases from V and 2 bases from J, with 19 bases between. This CDR3 is 17 amino acids long. The CDR3 DNA follows: TGTGCCAGCAGCTTAAGAAGCTGGGGGGACTCAACCTACGAGCAGTACTTC. Translation: CASSLRSWGDSTYEQYF. The entire variable domain, with the rest obtained from reference TRBV11-2 and TRBJ2-7, is as follows: EAGVAQSPRYKIIEKRQSVAFWCNPISGHATLYWYQQILGQGPKLLIQFQNNGVVDDSQLPKDRFSAERLKGVDSTLKIQPAKLEDSAVYLCASSLRSWGDSTYEQYFGPGTRLTVT.

The rearrangement uses TRBV7-2 and TRBJ2-7; 8 bases fit TRBD1. Germline V gene data show CDR1 as SGHTA and CDR2 as FQGNSA. The CDR3 is 14 residues long. Losses at the gene ends were 2 bases for V and 2 bases for J; bases not matched to a gene: 2. CDR3 sequence (DNA): TGTGCCAGCAGCTTAACGACAGGGGCCTACGAGCAGTACTTC. Protein: CASSLTTGAYEQYF. Using reference TRBV7-2 and TRBJ2-7 for the parts outside the CDR3, the full variable domain is GAGVSQSPSNKVTEKGKDVELRCDPISGHTALYWYRQSLGQGLEFLIYFQGNSAPDKSGLPSDRFSAERTGGSVSTLTIQRTQQEDSAVYLCASSLTTGAYEQYFGPGTRLTVT.

J is TRBJ2-2 and V is TRBV7-2; 13 bases match TRBD2. Germline CDR1 and CDR2: SGHTA and FQGNSA. The CDR3 consists of 18 residues. V gave up 6 bases and J gave up 1 base; unmatched junction bases: 8. The CDR3 region is CASREPGLAGKNTGELFF. The CDR3 DNA is TGTGCCAGCAGGGAACCGGGACTAGCGGGGAAGAACACCGGGGAGCTGTTTTTT.

The chain couples TRBV24-1 to TRBJ1-2; no clear D gene. Germline CDR1 and CDR2: KGHDR and SFDVKD. This CDR3 contains 13 residues. Trimming left V 5 bases short and J 6 bases short, with 12 bases between. The CDR3 sequence is CATSAKNIDGYTF. CDR3 nucleotide sequence: TGTGCCACCAGTGCGAAGAACATCGATGGCTACACCTTC.

V usage is TRBV7-9 and J usage is TRBJ2-2, with TRBD1 matching 9 bases. V shed 5 bases and J 6 bases; nucleotides not matched to a gene: 7. Germline values: CDR1 SEHNR, CDR2 FQNEAQ (reference sequence). This CDR3 has 15 amino acids. The CDR3 sequence: CASSVGTGRAGELFF. The CDR3 coding sequence is TGTGCCAGCAGCGTCGGGACAGGGAGAGCCGGGGAGCTGTTTTTT.

The chain uses TRBV19 and TRBJ1-3, with D perhaps TRBD1 (6 bases). Germline-derived CDR1 and CDR2 are LNHDA and SQIVND (reference sequence). The germline V and J ends were trimmed by 9 bases and 0 bases, with 12 bases remaining between them. The CDR3 runs to 14 residues. The CDR3 protein is CASFRGVSGNTIYF. In DNA form, the CDR3 reads TGTGCCAGCTTCAGGGGAGTCTCTGGAAACACCATATATTTT.

The chain's CDR3 is CASSGSPDYEQYF. In DNA form, the CDR3 reads TGTGCCAGCAGCGGTAGCCCGGATTACGAGCAGTACTTC. The chain recombines TRBV7-8 with TRBJ2-7, with D unresolved. This CDR3 is 13 amino acids long. Deletions cut 5 bases from V and 4 bases from J, with 12 bases between. Germline V gives CDR1 SGHVS, CDR2 FQNEAQ.

The chain employs TRBV11-3 and TRBJ2-4, with 14 positions matching TRBD2. Germline V CDR1 and CDR2: SGHNT, YENEEA. Trimming took 1 base from V and 1 from J; bases not matched to a gene: 9. The CDR3 totals 20 residues. The CDR3 DNA sequence: TGTGCCAGCAGCTTAGGTCGGACTAGCGGGGGGTGGAGGGCCAAAAACATTCAGTACTTC. Translated, it gives CASSLGRTSGGWRAKNIQYF.

The chain couples TRBV11-3 to TRBJ2-4, with D possibly TRBD2 on 5 matching bases. The germline V gene has CDR1 SGHNT and CDR2 YENEEA. The CDR3 length is 17 residues. Trimming removed 0 bases from V and 6 bases from J, with 18 bases in between. CDR3 amino acids: CASSLDNLALAINIQYF. In DNA, the CDR3 is TGTGCCAGCAGCTTAGATAATCTCGCCCTAGCTATAAACATTCAGTACTTC.

The gene calls are TRBV4-3 and TRBJ2-1, with TRBD2 as a possible D gene (6 bases). Trimming shortened V by 4 bases and J by 12 bases, and 13 bases separated the two germline ends. This CDR3 spans 12 amino acids. Germline loops: CDR1 LGHNA, CDR2 YSLEER. The CDR3 DNA reads TGCGCCAGCAGCCGAGGGGAGGAGGGGCAGTTCTTC. It is translated as CASSRGEEGQFF.

The table lists this clone with a few counts. The chain links TRBV7-2 to TRBJ1-5, with 12 bases matching TRBD1. J was trimmed by 4 bases and V by 3 bases; bases with no gene match: 4. Per germline, CDR1 SGHTA and CDR2 FQGNSA. This CDR3 is 16 amino acids long. The CDR3 region has the DNA TGTGCCAGCAGCTTGGGACAGGGGGCATGGAATCAGCCCCAGCATTTT. This translates into CASSLGQGAWNQPQHF.

The rearrangement uses TRBV27 and TRBJ2-5; 12 bases match TRBD2. The CDR3 covers 19 residues. V was pared by 5 bases and J by 7 bases, with 20 bases of the junction left unmatched. The germline gives CDR1 MNHEY, CDR2 SMNVEV (reference sequence). The CDR3 is CASSGGTGRTSGTWGTQYF. The CDR3 DNA sequence: TGTGCCAGCAGTGGAGGGACAGGCCGGACTAGCGGGACGTGGGGGACCCAGTACTTC.

The rearrangement links TRBV18 to TRBJ2-5; 7 bases align to TRBD2. The CDR3 contains 14 residues. Germline V CDR1 and CDR2: KGHSH, LQKENI. J gave up 9 bases and V 3 bases, and 10 bases lay outside the gene matches. The DNA for the CDR3 is TGTGCCAGCTCACCCAGCGACGGGGGGAGGGCCCAGTACTTC. Its translation is CASSPSDGGRAQYF.

V usage is TRBV19 and J usage is TRBJ2-7; TRBD1 aligns across 11 bases. There are 14 residues in the CDR3. The V segment lost 8 bases and the J segment 4 bases; nucleotides outside the gene matches: 7. CDR1 and CDR2 from the germline V gene are LNHDA and SQIVND (reference sequence). CDR3 sequence (DNA): TGTGCCAGTGGACAGGGGGCTAATTTTTACGAGCAGTACTTC. Protein: CASGQGANFYEQYF.

The chain uses TRBV5-4 and TRBJ2-3; D may be TRBD2 (6 bases). V lost 3 bases to trimming and J lost 2 bases, with 13 bases between them. Germline V gene lookup returns CDR1 SGHNT and CDR2 YYREEE (reference sequence). This CDR3 is 15 amino acids long. The CDR3: CASSSLGLPTDTQYF. CDR3 sequence (DNA): TGTGCCAGCAGCTCCCTGGGACTCCCCACAGATACGCAGTATTTT.

The chain recombines TRBV2 with TRBJ1-1; D might be TRBD1 (5 bases). The length of the CDR3 is 19 residues. The germline V gene encodes CDR1 SNHLY and CDR2 FYNNEI. Trimming removed 1 base from V and 5 bases from J, with 26 bases in between. CDR3 nucleotide sequence: TGTGCCAGCAGTGAAGTCCCCCGGGGGGGTCTTGCCAGGAATACTGAAGCTTTCTTT. This translates into CASSEVPRGGLARNTEAFF. The full variable domain, with the rest looked up from reference TRBV2 and TRBJ1-1, is EPEVTQTPSHQVTQMGQEVILRCVPISNHLYFYWYRQILGQKVEFLVSFYNNEISEKSEIFDDQFSVERPDGSNFTLKIRSTKLEDSAMYFCASSEVPRGGLARNTEAFFGQGTRLTVV.

The chain carries TRBV3-1 (or the pseudogene TRBV3-2) and TRBJ2-5, with TRBD2 matching 10 bases. The germline V gene has CDR1 LGHDT and CDR2 YNNKEL (reference sequence). The V gene end was trimmed by 1 base and the J gene end by 5 bases; junction bases not matched to a gene: 10. This CDR3 has 17 residues. The CDR3 DNA reads TGTGCCAGCAGCCAAGGGCTAGCGGGGGCCTTGGGGGAGACCCAGTACTTC. This codes for CASSQGLAGALGETQYF.

The chain joins TRBV13 to TRBJ1-6; possible D gene TRBD1, 6 bases. From germline, CDR1 is PRHDT and CDR2 FYEKMQ (reference sequence). The CDR3 is 15 amino acids. The V gene lost 8 bases and the J gene lost 2 bases, with 13 bases spanning the gap. The CDR3 loop reads CASRAGDTYNSPLHF. The CDR3 nucleotides are TGTGCCAGCCGGGCAGGGGATACCTATAATTCACCCCTCCACTTT.

The chain carries TRBV27 and TRBJ1-1, with D tentatively TRBD1 (5 bases). The V end was cut by 2 bases, the J end by 5 bases, with 9 bases between. Looked up from germline, CDR1 is MNHEY and CDR2 is SMNVEV (reference sequence). CDR3 size: 13 residues. The CDR3 DNA is TGTGCCAGCAGTTTAAGGGGATGGACTGAAGCTTTCTTT. Translating gives CASSLRGWTEAFF.

The gene calls are TRBV11-2 and TRBJ2-5, with 8 bases matching TRBD2. Germline lookup yields CDR1 SGHAT and CDR2 FQNNGV. V was clipped by 4 bases and J by 4 bases; unmatched bases: 8. The length of the CDR3 is 15 residues. The CDR3 DNA follows: TGTGCCAGCAGCTCTCGGGGGGGGCCCGCAGAGACCCAGTACTTC. Its protein is CASSSRGGPAETQYF.

The rearrangement uses TRBV6-6 and TRBJ2-3; 7 bases are shared with TRBD2. CDR1 MNHNY and CDR2 SVGAGI come from the germline V gene (reference sequence). CDR3 length: 16 amino acids. The ends lost 5 bases at V and 8 bases at J; junction bases unmatched: 16. The CDR3 loop reads CASSPLDWREFLTQYF. CDR3 DNA: TGTGCCAGCAGTCCCCTTGATTGGCGGGAGTTTCTTACGCAGTATTTT.

This clone was observed a few times. This chain joins TRBV19 and TRBJ2-5; 10 bases line up with TRBD2. The CDR3 extends over 17 amino acids. Germline CDR1 and CDR2: LNHDA and SQIVND (reference sequence). The J segment lost 1 base and the V segment lost 8 bases, leaving 13 bases of the junction unmatched. The CDR3 bases are TGTGCCAGTTCCACAGAGATAGCGGGGGGTTTCCAAGAGACCCAGTACTTC. Translating gives CASSTEIAGGFQETQYF.

This clone was observed once. The chain links TRBV9 to TRBJ2-5; 12 bases align to TRBD1. The germline gives CDR1 SGDLS, CDR2 YYNGEE. This CDR3 comprises 18 residues. Trimming at V came to 0 bases and at J to 4 bases, leaving 10 bases not matched to a gene. CDR3 sequence reads: CASSVGVRGTGGGETQYF. CDR3 in DNA: TGTGCCAGCAGCGTAGGCGTTCGGGGGACAGGGGGCGGAGAGACCCAGTACTTC.

This clone was recorded a few times. The chain is built from TRBV7-2 and TRBJ2-7; D is uncertain. The CDR3 has 15 amino acids. The V end lost 0 bases, the J end lost 0 bases, and 9 bases lay between the germline ends. Germline V gene lookup returns CDR1 SGHTA and CDR2 FQGNSA. In DNA, the CDR3 is TGTGCCAGCAGCTTAGCCGACACATCCTCCTACGAGCAGTACTTC. It translates to CASSLADTSSYEQYF. The variable domain in full, with the rest retrieved from reference TRBV7-2 and TRBJ2-7, is GAGVSQSPSNKVTEKGKDVELRCDPISGHTALYWYRQSLGQGLEFLIYFQGNSAPDKSGLPSDRFSAERTGGSVSTLTIQRTQQEDSAVYLCASSLADTSSYEQYFGPGTRLTVT.

The chain links TRBV28 to TRBJ2-1; 10 nucleotides agree with TRBD1. CDR1 MDHEN and CDR2 SYDVKM come from the germline V gene. The CDR3 contains 16 residues. Losses at the gene ends were 2 bases for V and 4 bases for J; bases not matched to a gene: 5. The CDR3 DNA is TGTGCCAGCAGTTTAAGGGGACAGGGGAATTACAATGAGCAGTTCTTC. Translated, it gives CASSLRGQGNYNEQFF.

CDR3 amino acids: CASSIGQTRGKLFF. In nucleotides, the CDR3 is TGTGCCAGTAGTATAGGTCAGACCCGCGGAAAACTGTTTTTT. The V call is TRBV19, the J call TRBJ1-4; D is unclear. Trimming removed 1 base from V and 10 bases from J, with 13 bases in between. The CDR3 is 14 residues long. CDR1 and CDR2 from the germline V gene are LNHDA and SQIVND (reference sequence). Drawing the rest from reference TRBV19 and TRBJ1-4, the complete variable domain is DGGITQSPKYLFRKEGQNVTLSCEQNLNHDAMYWYRQDPGQGLRLIYYSQIVNDFQKGDIAEGYSVSREKKESFPLTVTSAQKNPTAFYLCASSIGQTRGKLFFGSGTQLSVL.

A few counts support this clone. V usage is TRBV2 and J usage is TRBJ1-5; 8 bases are shared with TRBD1. The CDR3 extends over 15 amino acids. CDR1 is SNHLY and CDR2 is FYNNEI in the germline V gene. The V gene end was trimmed by 6 bases and the J gene end by 6 bases; junction bases not matched to a gene: 10. CDR3 sequence reads: CASSDDRQGSQPQHF. The CDR3 bases are TGTGCCAGCAGCGACGATAGACAGGGGAGTCAGCCCCAGCATTTT.

J is TRBJ1-1 and V is TRBV5-1; TRBD1 agrees at 7 bases. Looked up from germline, CDR1 is SGHRS and CDR2 is YFSETQ. The length of the CDR3 is 15 residues. The trim removed 0 bases at V and 1 base at J, leaving 3 bases unmatched. This CDR3 reads CASSLEYRGNTEAFF. The CDR3 DNA reads as TGCGCCAGCAGCTTGGAATACAGGGGGAACACTGAAGCTTTCTTT. The variable domain in full, completed from reference TRBV5-1 and TRBJ1-1, reads KAGVTQTPRYLIKTRGQQVTLSCSPISGHRSVSWYQQTPGQGLQFLFEYFSETQRNKGNFPGRFSGRQFSNSRSEMNVSTLELGDSALYLCASSLEYRGNTEAFFGQGTRLTVV.

The chain combines TRBV5-1 with TRBJ1-5, with unresolved D. Germline assignment: CDR1 SGHRS and CDR2 YFSETQ. The CDR3 length is 20 residues. V lost 0 bases and J lost 0, with 22 bases in between. CDR3 bases: TGCGCCAGCAGCTTGGGCGACGAGGGCTGGAGGGTCTATAGCAATCAGCCCCAGCATTTT. Translation: CASSLGDEGWRVYSNQPQHF. The full variable domain, completed using reference TRBV5-1 and TRBJ1-5, is KAGVTQTPRYLIKTRGQQVTLSCSPISGHRSVSWYQQTPGQGLQFLFEYFSETQRNKGNFPGRFSGRQFSNSRSEMNVSTLELGDSALYLCASSLGDEGWRVYSNQPQHFGDGTRLSIL.

V usage is TRBV3-1 (or the pseudogene TRBV3-2) and J usage is TRBJ1-1; 8 bases fit TRBD1. The CDR3 has 14 amino acids. Germline lookup yields CDR1 LGHDT and CDR2 YNNKEL (reference sequence). The V and J ends lost 4 bases and 5 bases, in that order; junction bases with no gene match: 6. In nucleotides, the CDR3 is TGTGCCAGCAGCCTACAGGGGGGTTCGACTGAAGCTTTCTTT. Translating it yields CASSLQGGSTEAFF.

The chain couples TRBV19 to TRBJ2-7; a weak D match, TRBD1 (6 bases). This CDR3 spans 13 amino acids. Between the trimmed V and J ends, which lost 6 bases and 1 base, there was a span of 10 bases. CDR1 LNHDA and CDR2 SQIVND come from the germline V gene (reference sequence). The CDR3 DNA reads TGTGCCAGTAGCATGACAGGTTCCTACGAGCAGTACTTC. Residues: CASSMTGSYEQYF.

The genes are TRBV5-1 and TRBJ2-7, with 7 positions matching TRBD2. With 7 bases clipped from V and 4 bases from J, the junction kept 17 bases outside the gene matches. CDR3 length: 16 amino acids. Looked up from germline, CDR1 is SGHRS and CDR2 is YFSETQ. In DNA, the CDR3 is TGCGCCAGCGGCCCTGGGGCAGTGGCGGGGGTGTACGAGCAGTACTTC. Amino acids: CASGPGAVAGVYEQYF.